This entry describes one TCR beta chain. What it binds is not known. The PCR employed 60 Vbeta primers together with 13 Jbeta primers. Repertoires were generated with immunoSEQ multiplex PCR, while TCRdb's copy carries only in-frame clones and drops some. This sample contains about 99,000 clones. This specimen comes from a study of cytomegalovirus exposure and HLA in healthy donors. Overall study results and limits: Information on immune exposure was restricted to one variable (CMV serostatus).

This TCR was sampled from a man between 40 and 49 years old in good health and CMV-seronegative. Sequencing used PBMCs.

Here the CDR3 reads CASSFSGGTDTQYF. DNA of the CDR3: TGTGCCAGCAGCTTCTCGGGTGGCACAGATACGCAGTATTTT. The J gene is TRBJ2-3, the V gene TRBV11-2; D remains ambiguous. Between the trimmed V and J ends, which lost 3 bases and 1 base, there was a span of 8 bases. CDR3 size: 14 residues. Germline V lookup: CDR1 SGHAT, CDR2 FQNNGV.